This TCR beta chain was sequenced during a study of shared clonotypes between healthy human individuals (dated by TCRdb to the early 2020s). Context from the whole study: The cohort comprised a couple of women and a few men aged 18 to 49 years. For each donor, CD4 naive and CD4 memory were each run on three plates, CD8 naive on two plates, and CD8 memory on one plate. The study deeply sequenced blood TCR repertoires of about 5 healthy adults to estimate repertoire size and the extent of clonotype sharing between individuals. Libraries were prepared and TCR repertoires were sequenced by different laboratories using diverse techniques, in order to increase sequencing depth and limit assay-specific biases. Between about 0.9 and 10 billion PBMCs per donor were obtained by leukapheresis.

In the case of this clone: Its antigen is not yet known. No much larger clonotype is one base removed from it; base qualities were not supplied.

The study at large found these results: Compared with non-shared clonotypes, the clonotypes found in all four sorted-subset donors had higher generation probabilities. Larger estimated clonotype richness was generally found for naive subsets than for memory subsets. Pairwise subsampling indicated that sequencing depth was expected to affect the degree of clonotype sharing among donors. The genetic and exposure-history diversity represented was limited by the small number of donors. Sampling was restricted to blood, and TCR repertoires in tissue are likely to differ from TCR repertoires in blood. Sharing across a handful of donors was observed for about 4.8% of naive CD4, over 3% of naive CD8, 2% to 2.5% of memory CD4, and 0.4% of memory CD8 clonotypes. Even with the large sequencing depth, rarefaction of the sorted-subset datasets indicated that sequencing was incomplete.

The donors were healthy, HIV-negative adults who had no recently reported acute infections or vaccinations. All donors were Caucasian adults living in Nashville, Tennessee, USA. CD4+ T cells were enriched by magnetic negative selection; naive cells were then positively selected on CD45RA, and the negative fraction formed the memory subset. After blood collection by leukapheresis, PBMCs were isolated using Ficoll-Histopaque density gradient centrifugation and then cryopreserved in the vapor phase of liquid nitrogen. Analytical flow cytometry was used to check the purity and quantity of each magnetically sorted T cell population. Genomic DNA was isolated from every sorted fraction and measured by UV absorbance on a Nanodrop 2000c. The CDR3 holds 14 amino acids from the cysteine to the phenylalanine. Only the CDR3 DNA stays, 42 bases, in frame from base 1. Compared with germline, V lacks 5 bases and J lacks 4 bases; bases without a gene match: 1. Based on the germline V gene (reference sequence), the CDR1 and CDR2 sequences are MNHNY and SVGAGI.

Using the deep immunoSEQ assay, TCR CDR3 regions were amplified from genomic DNA by multiplex PCR. Extracted genomic DNA from each cell subset was spread evenly across all wells of several immunoSEQ 96-well plates, with each plate serving as a replicate. Each replicate PCR for sorted subsets received around 200 ng genomic DNA, equal to roughly 33,000 T cell genomes. Purified libraries were quantified with a Qubit 3.0 fluorometer, sized on a Bioanalyzer 2100, and re-quantified with the KAPA Library Quantification kit. Every immunoSEQ 96-well plate was sequenced on a separate single-read 150-cycle Illumina NextSeq 550 flow cell. The authors processed their data as follows. The immunoSEQ output contained only junctional sequences without quality scores, so filtering could not match that applied to full-length reads. Sequences were annotated with PyIR, a Python wrapper for IgBLAST v1.9, using IMGT germline references to assign V/J genes and CDR3. Any read was removed if the V/J assignment was weak (E-value above 1e-6), the CDR3 was missing, or the read contained stop codons, out-of-frame junctions, or ambiguous translated residues. V3J clonotypes were defined as sequences sharing the same inferred V gene, J gene, and CDR3 amino acid sequence. To compute the percentage overlap between repertoires, the number of shared unique clonotypes was divided by the size of the smaller repertoire. RTK rarefaction, the Chao1 estimator, and Recon v2.1 estimates of unobserved clonotypes were used to assess repertoire richness. OLGA was used to compute generation probabilities for all TCRbeta clonotypes that the gDNA method yielded from a few donors. TCRdb provides this immuneACCESS table in a form limited to in-frame rearrangements. Some clones are lacking; in checked studies, under half of them reflect an unresolved V gene, and why the rest are absent is not known. From that table come the V and J calls and clone size; the DNA was used to work out D and trimming. Across this sample there are 2 million to 2.5 million clones, with approximately 96% seen only once. 0.1% to 0.15% of the sample is taken by the ten largest.

The chain uses TRBV6-6 and TRBJ1-5, with TRBD1 matching 11 junction bases. The sequenced material came from naive CD4+ T cells sorted from blood. The label giving this sample's cell subset or site can be read as: CD45RA+ positively selected. This clonotype originated in a young man in good health. This receptor has the CDR3 CASSGQGANQPQHF. The bases read TGTGCCAGCAGTGGACAGGGGGCGAATCAGCCCCAGCATTTT.